Following are 2 T cell receptor beta chains from one sample sequenced in a study of prognosis after radiotherapy for stage I lung cancer listed by TCRdb under 2021. Instrument used: Illumina HiSeq 3000. Two rounds of multiplex PCR on genomic DNA were used to amplify the TCR beta CDR3 region. The first PCR round used primers specific to each TRBV and TRBJ gene, and the primer sequences were filed in Chinese patent CN105087789A. TCRdb took the public reads, trimmed them with fastp at Q25, ran MiXCR for clone calling and kept in-frame beta chains. Rows are combined by CDR3 protein, so each entry shows the most common genes and DNA. In all, the sample holds about 26,000 distinct CDR3 sequences, and about 32% of those were seen once. Of the sample, under 45% is held by the ten largest clones. The sequences come from PBMCs, collected before or after stereotactic body radiation therapy (not recorded which). The receptor source for this set is a donor aged 50 or older with non-small cell lung cancer.

Many counts were recorded for this clonotype. At one boundary the junction diverges from the germline segment, which might be a read error. This chain uses TRBV5-1 with TRBJ1-3; no firm D call. The CDR3 covers 14 residues. Germline V CDR1 and CDR2: SGHRS, YFSETQ. CDR3 sequence reads: CASSLGASGNTIYF. CDR3 coding DNA: TGCGCCAGCAGTTTGGGCGCCTCTGGAAACACCATATATTTT.

The chain recombines TRBV19 with TRBJ2-7; no clear D gene. Per germline, CDR1 LNHDA and CDR2 SQIVND (reference sequence). With 5 bases removed from V and 0 bases from J, the gap between germline ends came to 11 bases. This CDR3 has 14 amino acids. DNA of the CDR3: TGTGCCAGTAGTCGGACGGGTAGCTCCTACGAGCAGTACTTC. Its protein is CASSRTGSSYEQYF.